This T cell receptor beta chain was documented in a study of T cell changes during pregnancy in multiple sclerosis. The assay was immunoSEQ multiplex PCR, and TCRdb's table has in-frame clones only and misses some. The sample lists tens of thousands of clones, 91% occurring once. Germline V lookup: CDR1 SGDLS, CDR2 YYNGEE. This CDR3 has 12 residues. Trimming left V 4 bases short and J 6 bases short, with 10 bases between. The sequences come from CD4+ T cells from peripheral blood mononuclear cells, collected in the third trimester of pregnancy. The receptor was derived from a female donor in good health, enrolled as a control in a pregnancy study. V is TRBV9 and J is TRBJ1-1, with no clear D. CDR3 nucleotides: TGTGCCAGCAGCACCTCCGGGGCTGAAGCTTTCTTT. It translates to CASSTSGAEAFF.